This T cell receptor (beta chain) was recovered during a study of shared T cell receptors in the human thymus. Sequencing was performed with immunoSEQ multiplex PCR; in TCRdb, only in-frame clones are kept and a portion is missing. This table holds 500,000 to 750,000 clones, roughly 88% found once. CDR1 and CDR2 from the germline V gene are SGHVS and FNYEAQ. The length of the CDR3 is 17 residues. V shed 8 bases and J shed 5 bases, with 27 bases lying between them. The data were also submitted as part of a second study, on human thymus T cells. That report adds: Corrective cardiac operations yielded the resected thymus tissue.

This chain connects TRBV7-6 to TRBJ2-5; D is perhaps TRBD2 (6 bases). This clonotype was obtained from a boy in the first two years of life with a congenital heart defect. Sequencing was carried out using thymocytes. The CDR3 loop is CASDSYGTGVGLETQYF. The CDR3, as DNA: TGTGCCAGCGACTCGTACGGGACTGGGGTCGGTCTGGAGACCCAGTACTTC.